One and the same sample provided the 21 T cell receptor beta chains below, sequenced in a study of blood T cell repertoires in COVID-19. The table came from immunoSEQ multiplex PCR; TCRdb's copy has only in-frame clones and leaves some out. Found here are 250,000 or so clones, 65% to 85% of them singletons; the top ten hold 1.5% to 1.7%. Specimen: peripheral blood. These receptors were collected from a woman aged 40-49 years who had recovered from COVID-19.

The chain is built from TRBV12-3 or TRBV12-4 and TRBJ1-4; a possible D gene is TRBD1 (5 bases). V gave up 5 bases and J gave up 8 bases, with 12 bases separating them. The length of the CDR3 is 13 residues. CDR3 nucleotide sequence: TGTGCCAGCAGTAGCCAGGGCAGAGAAAAACTGTTTTTT. Its protein product is CASSSQGREKLFF.

J is TRBJ1-1 and V is TRBV5-6, with D maybe TRBD1 (6 bases). CDR3 length: 13 residues. Looked up from germline, CDR1 is SGHDT and CDR2 is YYEEEE. Trimming took off 4 bases at V and 1 base at J, with 8 bases between the two ends. CDR3 in DNA: TGTGCCAGCAGCCAACAGGGGAACACTGAAGCTTTCTTT. The encoded protein is CASSQQGNTEAFF.

The chain has TRBV2 and TRBJ2-1, with TRBD2 identical over 8 bases. The germline V gene has CDR1 SNHLY and CDR2 FYNNEI. Trimming cost V 6 bases and J 3 bases; bases outside gene matches: 7. The CDR3 has 15 residues. CDR3 nucleotide sequence: TGTGCCAGCAGGCCCCAGGCGGGGGGCTACAATGAGCAGTTCTTC. Its protein is CASRPQAGGYNEQFF.

V is TRBV7-9 and J is TRBJ1-6; the D is unclear. The CDR3 is 14 residues long. V was clipped by 2 bases and J by 9 bases, with 11 bases between them. From germline, CDR1 is SEHNR and CDR2 FQNEAQ (reference sequence). DNA of the CDR3: TGTGCCAGCAGCTTACCGGGGAAGAGTTCACCCCTCCACTTT. Translation gives CASSLPGKSSPLHF.

Here the CDR3 DNA reads TGCGCCAGCAGCTTGGAGGTGGAGTCCTATTCACCCCTCCACTTT. It translates to CASSLEVESYSPLHF. This rearrangement joins TRBV5-1 to TRBJ1-6; D is uncertain. From germline, CDR1 is SGHRS and CDR2 YFSETQ. Trimming took off 0 bases at V and 8 bases at J, with 12 bases between the two ends. The CDR3 runs to 15 residues. The complete variable domain, with remaining parts taken from reference TRBV5-1 and TRBJ1-6, reads KAGVTQTPRYLIKTRGQQVTLSCSPISGHRSVSWYQQTPGQGLQFLFEYFSETQRNKGNFPGRFSGRQFSNSRSEMNVSTLELGDSALYLCASSLEVESYSPLHFGNGTRLTVT.

This clone was counted only a few times. The rearrangement joins TRBV5-1 to TRBJ2-3; 11 bases agree with TRBD2. Germline lookup yields CDR1 SGHRS and CDR2 YFSETQ. The CDR3 consists of 16 residues. Losses at the gene ends were 4 bases for V and 3 bases for J; bases not matched to a gene: 7. CDR3 in amino acids: CASSITSGGRTDTQYF. As DNA, the CDR3 is TGCGCCAGCAGCATCACTAGCGGGGGCAGGACAGATACGCAGTATTTT.

The rearrangement links TRBV19 to TRBJ2-7; possibly TRBD2 for D (6 bases). Germline lookup yields CDR1 LNHDA and CDR2 SQIVND (reference sequence). This CDR3 has 11 amino acids. Trimming removed 8 bases at V and 12 bases at J, with 17 bases between. The CDR3 reads CASSEGQRPYF. CDR3 nucleotides: TGTGCCAGTTCGGAGGGCCAACGCCCGTACTTC.

The rearrangement uses TRBV19 and TRBJ2-5; 10 bases are a match to TRBD2. J was trimmed by 4 bases and V by 5 bases; bases with no gene match: 4. Germline loops: CDR1 LNHDA, CDR2 SQIVND (reference sequence). The CDR3 length is 14 residues. The DNA of the CDR3 is TGTGCCAGTAGTCCAGGGACTAGCGTAGAGACCCAGTACTTC. It encodes CASSPGTSVETQYF.

The V gene is TRBV28, the J gene TRBJ1-2; no clear D gene. The germline V gene has CDR1 MDHEN and CDR2 SYDVKM. V gave up 3 bases and J gave up 1 base, with 12 bases separating them. The CDR3 is 15 amino acids. The DNA for the CDR3 is TGTGCCAGCAGTTTCTCGGGAAATGGTAACTATGGCTACACCTTC. It yields the protein CASSFSGNGNYGYTF.

Points on this clone: The sample has other DNA sequences that encode this CDR3 too. V is TRBV18 and J is TRBJ2-3; TRBD2 aligns across 14 bases. The trim removed 3 bases at V and 2 bases at J, leaving 4 bases unmatched. The CDR3 extends over 17 amino acids. Germline V gives CDR1 KGHSH, CDR2 LQKENI. Here the CDR3 reads CASSPRTSGGSTDTQYF. In DNA form, the CDR3 reads TGTGCCAGCTCACCGCGGACTAGCGGGGGGTCCACAGATACGCAGTATTTT.

In nucleotides, the CDR3 is TGTGCCAGCAGCGTAGGGCAGGGCACAGATACGCAGTATTTT. It codes for CASSVGQGTDTQYF. This sequence joins TRBV9 and TRBJ2-3; D unresolved. Germline V gene data show CDR1 as SGDLS and CDR2 as YYNGEE. The CDR3 runs to 14 residues. Trimming stripped 0 bases from V and 1 base from J, with 6 bases between.

This chain connects TRBV11-3 to TRBJ1-2, with 8 bases identical to TRBD1. The CDR3 is 16 residues long. The germline V gene has CDR1 SGHNT and CDR2 YENEEA. The ends lost 4 bases at V and 2 bases at J; junction bases unmatched: 9. CDR3 in DNA: TGTGCCAGCAGCTCGGCGCGGACAGGGACGAACTATGGCTACACCTTC. Translating it yields CASSSARTGTNYGYTF.

The V gene is TRBV5-6, the J gene TRBJ2-1; 16 bases fit TRBD2. The junction had 6 bases not matched to a gene; V was cut back by 4 bases and J by 2 bases. Germline-derived CDR1 and CDR2 are SGHDT and YYEEEE. CDR3 length equals 18 residues. The DNA for the CDR3 is TGTGCCAGCAGCCCGGGACTAGCGGGGGGGCAGCCCTACAATGAGCAGTTCTTC. This sequence encodes CASSPGLAGGQPYNEQFF.

J is TRBJ2-2 and V is TRBV5-6, with TRBD1 matching over 9 bases. This CDR3 is built from 16 residues. From germline, CDR1 is SGHDT and CDR2 YYEEEE. The ends lost 0 bases at V and 7 bases at J; junction bases unmatched: 7. The CDR3 is CASSLEGQGSIGELFF. DNA for the CDR3: TGTGCCAGCAGCTTGGAGGGACAGGGCTCGATCGGGGAGCTGTTTTTT.

The CDR3 spells CASSPSGGAGSYNEQFF. The CDR3 DNA reads as TGTGCCAGCTCACCTAGCGGGGGGGCCGGGTCCTACAATGAGCAGTTCTTC. The V call is TRBV18, the J call TRBJ2-1, with TRBD2 matching over 11 bases. The germline V gene encodes CDR1 KGHSH and CDR2 LQKENI. The V and J ends lost 3 bases and 1 base, in that order; junction bases with no gene match: 5. This CDR3 contains 17 residues. Looking up the rest from reference TRBV18 and TRBJ2-1 gives the full variable domain: NAGVMQNPRHLVRRRGQEARLRCSPMKGHSHVYWYRQLPEEGLKFMVYLQKENIIDESGMPKERFSAEFPKEGPSILRIQQVVRGDSAAYFCASSPSGGAGSYNEQFFGPGTRLTVL.

The chain carries TRBV11-2 and TRBJ2-7; tentatively, D is TRBD1 (6 bases). Germline lookup yields CDR1 SGHAT and CDR2 FQNNGV. The CDR3 is 17 residues long. V gave up 5 bases and J gave up 1 base, with 21 bases separating them. The CDR3 region has the DNA TGTGCCAGCAGCAGAATAACCGGGACACGATCTTCCTACGAGCAGTACTTC. Translated: CASSRITGTRSSYEQYF. Full variable domain (rest looked up from reference TRBV11-2 and TRBJ2-7): EAGVAQSPRYKIIEKRQSVAFWCNPISGHATLYWYQQILGQGPKLLIQFQNNGVVDDSQLPKDRFSAERLKGVDSTLKIQPAKLEDSAVYLCASSRITGTRSSYEQYFGPGTRLTVT.

This clone was detected a few times. This rearrangement joins TRBV6-6 to TRBJ1-5, with a possible D match to TRBD1 (6 bases). Trimming removed 5 bases from V and 4 bases from J, with 12 bases in between. The CDR3 spans 14 residues. CDR1 is MNHNY, CDR2 SVGAGI, per germline (reference sequence). CDR3 in DNA: TGTGCCAGCAGTATTACAGGGATGAATCAGCCCCAGCATTTT. It yields the protein CASSITGMNQPQHF.

This clone was detected a few times. The gene calls are TRBV28 and TRBJ1-1; 7 bases are shared with TRBD1. Per the germline V gene, CDR1 is MDHEN and CDR2 is SYDVKM. The V segment lost 6 bases and the J segment 3 bases; nucleotides outside the gene matches: 7. This CDR3 has 14 amino acids. The CDR3 here is CASRRDRGDTEAFF. DNA of the CDR3: TGTGCCAGCAGGAGGGACAGAGGTGACACTGAAGCTTTCTTT.

The chain employs TRBV5-5 and TRBJ2-5; 9 bases line up with TRBD1. The CDR3 spans 16 residues. The V segment lost 0 bases and the J segment 5 bases; nucleotides outside the gene matches: 8. Per the germline V gene, CDR1 is SGHKS and CDR2 is YYEKEE (reference sequence). This CDR3 reads CASSLGDREVVETQYF. The CDR3 DNA is TGTGCCAGCAGCTTGGGGGACAGGGAGGTGGTGGAGACCCAGTACTTC.

The chain carries TRBV11-2 and TRBJ1-5; maybe TRBD1 (6 bases). In germline, CDR1 is SGHAT, CDR2 FQNNGV. This CDR3 has 15 residues. Trimming left V 4 bases short and J 7 bases short, with 17 bases between. This CDR3 is CASSSKTGSGQPQHF. CDR3 sequence (DNA): TGTGCCAGCAGCTCCAAAACAGGGTCGGGCCAGCCCCAGCATTTT.

The V call is TRBV11-3, the J call TRBJ2-6; D may be TRBD2 (5 bases). CDR1 is SGHNT, CDR2 YENEEA, per germline. The CDR3 extends over 15 amino acids. The V end lost 1 base, the J end lost 1 base, and 5 bases lay between the germline ends. The DNA of the CDR3 is TGTGCCAGCAGCTTAGGAGGGTCTGGGGCCAACGTCCTGACTTTC. Its translation: CASSLGGSGANVLTF.